This record covers a single T cell receptor (beta chain). TCRdb keeps only in-frame clones here, not all; method: immunoSEQ multiplex PCR. The sample contains over a million clones, about 84% of which appear only once. This entry is derived from a study of shared clonotypes between healthy human individuals. The CDR3 has 14 amino acids. Trimming left V 2 bases short and J 2 bases short, with 10 bases between. Germline lookup yields CDR1 SGHDT and CDR2 YYEEEE. The sequenced sample was memory CD4+ T cells from PBMCs. Sample subset: CD45RA-negative fraction. The chain recombines TRBV5-6 with TRBJ1-1; D gene unclear. The TCR was taken from a man younger than 30 in good health. Some clones in this sample may be carry-over from other donors' samples. CDR3 amino acids: CASSFGTLNTEAFF. The CDR3 DNA reads as TGTGCCAGCAGCTTTGGAACTTTAAACACTGAAGCTTTCTTT.